A selection of T cell receptor beta chains follows, all from one sample in a study of CD8 T cells in Susac syndrome. TCRdb re-derived calls from the immunoSEQ multiplex PCR reads in MiXCR, one entry per CDR3 protein. This table has 70,000 to 85,000 distinct CDR3 sequences, approximately 96% appearing once. The material sequenced was CD8+ T cells from PBMCs. All receptors derive from a human donor with Susac syndrome. CDR3s include the opening cysteine and the closing phenylalanine or tryptophan. The D gene is left open where the match is weak. Part of the rows lack a size; the others show once, few, many or a class for expanded clones.

d_gene	abundance	v_gene	j_gene	CDR3nt	CDR3aa
.	.	TRBV15	TRBJ2-7	TGTGCCACCAGCCTGGGGCGGGGAAGCTCCTACGAGCAGTACTTC	CATSLGRGSSYEQYF
.	few	TRBV19	TRBJ1-1	TGTGCCAGTAGCCCGGACACCTTTGGCACTGAAGCTTTCTTT	CASSPDTFGTEAFF
.	.	TRBV27	TRBJ2-5	TGTGCCAGCAGTCTAACAGTGGGCAGGGAGACCCAGTACTTC	CASSLTVGRETQYF
.	.	TRBV12-3/TRBV12-4	TRBJ1-5	TGTGCCAGCAGTTTAACCGGCAATCAGCCCCAGCATTTT	CASSLTGNQPQHF
.	.	TRBV13	TRBJ1-4	TGTGCCAGCAGCTTCGGGCTGAATGAAAAACTGTTTTTT	CASSFGLNEKLFF
.	.	TRBV6-2/TRBV6-3	TRBJ1-1	TGTGCCAGCAGTTACCCGGGACGAAGGAACACTGAAGCTTTCTTT	CASSYPGRRNTEAFF
TRBD1	.	TRBV19	TRBJ2-5	TGTGCCAGTAGCCCAGGCCGGGACAGTCAAGAGACCCAGTACTTC	CASSPGRDSQETQYF
TRBD2	.	TRBV20-1	TRBJ2-7	TGCAGTGCTAGATCCCCTAGAGGGCGGGAGGGCCAGTACGAGCAGTACTTC	CSARSPRGREGQYEQYF
TRBD1	.	TRBV29-1	TRBJ2-5	TGCAGCGGGAGGACAGGGGGTGAGACCCAGTACTTC	CSGRTGGETQYF
.	.	TRBV28	TRBJ1-3	TGTGCCAGCAGTTTGGTACGGTTGGTACACTCTGGAAACACCATATATTTT	CASSLVRLVHSGNTIYF
.	.	TRBV29-1	TRBJ2-7	TGCAGCGGCCTATGGGGGTACGAGCAGTACTTC	CSGLWGYEQYF
.	.	TRBV3-1	TRBJ2-7	TGTGCCAGCAGCCAGGACAAGGACGGATACGAGCAGTACTTC	CASSQDKDGYEQYF
.	.	TRBV27	TRBJ1-1	TGTGCCTCGCAGGGACGGGTCAACACTGAAGCTTTCTTT	CASQGRVNTEAFF
TRBD1	once	TRBV4-3	TRBJ2-7	TGCGCCAGCAGCCAGACAGGGGCTGGGGAGCAGTACTTC	CASSQTGAGEQYF
TRBD2	.	TRBV7-9	TRBJ2-1	TGTGCCAGCAGCTCTGGGAGGGATGAGCAGTTCTTC	CASSSGRDEQFF
.	.	TRBV9	TRBJ1-1	TGTGCCAGCAGCGTAGGTCCCCAAAGCAAGGGTGAAGCTTTCTTT	CASSVGPQSKGEAFF
.	few	TRBV6-5	TRBJ1-1	TGTGCCAGCAGTTACTCGGCTGGAAACACTGAAGCTTTCTTT	CASSYSAGNTEAFF